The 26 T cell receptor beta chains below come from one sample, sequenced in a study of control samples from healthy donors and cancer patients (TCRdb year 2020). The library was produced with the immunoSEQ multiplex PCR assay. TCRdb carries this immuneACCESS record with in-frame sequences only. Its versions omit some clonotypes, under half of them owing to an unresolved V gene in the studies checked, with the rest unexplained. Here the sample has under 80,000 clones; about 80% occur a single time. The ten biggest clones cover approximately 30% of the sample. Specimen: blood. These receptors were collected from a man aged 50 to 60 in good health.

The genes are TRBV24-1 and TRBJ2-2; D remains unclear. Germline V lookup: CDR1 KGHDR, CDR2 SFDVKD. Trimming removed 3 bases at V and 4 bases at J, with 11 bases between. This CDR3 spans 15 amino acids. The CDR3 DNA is TGTGCCACCAGTGATAGAATCACGAGCACCGGGGAGCTGTTTTTT. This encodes CATSDRITSTGELFF.

The CDR3 DNA is TGCGCCAGCAGCTTGGGTGGGGACCCCGGTCCGCAGTTCTTC. Residues: CASSLGGDPGPQFF. The chain has TRBV5-1 and TRBJ2-1; either TRBD1 or TRBD2 may fit D (5 bases each). The CDR3 totals 14 residues. V dropped 0 bases and J dropped 12 bases, with 16 bases sitting between them. Germline CDR1 SGHRS, CDR2 YFSETQ.

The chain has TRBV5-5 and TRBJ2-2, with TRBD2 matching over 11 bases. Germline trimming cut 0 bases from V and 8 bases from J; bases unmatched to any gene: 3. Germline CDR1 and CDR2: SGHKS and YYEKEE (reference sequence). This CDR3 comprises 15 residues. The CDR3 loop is CASSLGASGRGELFF. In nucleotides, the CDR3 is TGTGCCAGCAGCTTGGGCGCTAGCGGGAGGGGGGAGCTGTTTTTT.

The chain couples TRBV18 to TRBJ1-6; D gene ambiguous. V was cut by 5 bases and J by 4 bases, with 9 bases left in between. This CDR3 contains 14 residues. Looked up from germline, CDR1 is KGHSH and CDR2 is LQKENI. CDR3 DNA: TGTGCCAGCTCATCTAAGTTTTATAATTCACCCCTCCACTTT. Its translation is CASSSKFYNSPLHF. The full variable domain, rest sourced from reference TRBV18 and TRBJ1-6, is NAGVMQNPRHLVRRRGQEARLRCSPMKGHSHVYWYRQLPEEGLKFMVYLQKENIIDESGMPKERFSAEFPKEGPSILRIQQVVRGDSAAYFCASSSKFYNSPLHFGNGTRLTVT.

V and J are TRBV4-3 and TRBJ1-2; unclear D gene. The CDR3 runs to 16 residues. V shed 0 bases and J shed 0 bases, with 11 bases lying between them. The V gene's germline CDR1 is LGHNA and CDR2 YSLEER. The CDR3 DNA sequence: TGCGCCAGCAGCCAAGAAGCGCTAGGTTCTAACTATGGCTACACCTTC. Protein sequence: CASSQEALGSNYGYTF.

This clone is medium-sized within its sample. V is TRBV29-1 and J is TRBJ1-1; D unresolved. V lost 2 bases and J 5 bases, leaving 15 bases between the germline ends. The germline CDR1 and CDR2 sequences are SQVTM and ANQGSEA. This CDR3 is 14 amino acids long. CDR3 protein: CSVESGGWGTEAFF. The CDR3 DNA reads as TGCAGCGTTGAATCTGGAGGGTGGGGTACTGAAGCTTTCTTT.

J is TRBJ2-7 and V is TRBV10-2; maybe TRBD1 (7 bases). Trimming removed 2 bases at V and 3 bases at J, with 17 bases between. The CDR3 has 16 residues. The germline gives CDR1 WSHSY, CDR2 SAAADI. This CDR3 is CASSEVRGRGIYEQYF. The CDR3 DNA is TGCGCCAGCAGTGAGGTTAGGGGGCGCGGGATCTACGAGCAGTACTTC.

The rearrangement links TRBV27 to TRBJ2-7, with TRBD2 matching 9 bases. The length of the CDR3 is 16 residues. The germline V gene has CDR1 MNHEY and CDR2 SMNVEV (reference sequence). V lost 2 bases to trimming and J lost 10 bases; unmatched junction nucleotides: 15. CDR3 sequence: CASSLTGAGLALTQYF. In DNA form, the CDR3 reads TGTGCCAGCAGTTTAACCGGGGCGGGACTAGCTCTCACCCAGTACTTC.

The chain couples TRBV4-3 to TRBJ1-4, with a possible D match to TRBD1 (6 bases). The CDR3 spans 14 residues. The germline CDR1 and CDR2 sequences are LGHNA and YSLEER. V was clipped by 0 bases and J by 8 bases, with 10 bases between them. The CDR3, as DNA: TGCGCCAGCAGCCAAGATCAGGGGCGGGAAAAACTGTTTTTT. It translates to CASSQDQGREKLFF.

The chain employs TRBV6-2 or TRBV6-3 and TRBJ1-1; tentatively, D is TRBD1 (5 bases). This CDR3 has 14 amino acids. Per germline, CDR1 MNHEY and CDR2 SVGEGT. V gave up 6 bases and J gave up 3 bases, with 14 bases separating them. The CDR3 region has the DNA TGTGCCAGCAGCGGGCTCAGAGGGGACACTGAAGCTTTCTTT. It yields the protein CASSGLRGDTEAFF.

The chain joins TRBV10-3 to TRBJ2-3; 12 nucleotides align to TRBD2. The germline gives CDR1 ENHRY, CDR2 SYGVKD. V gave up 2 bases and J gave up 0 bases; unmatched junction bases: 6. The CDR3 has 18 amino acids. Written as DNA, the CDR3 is TGTGCCATCAGTGAGAGGACTAGCGGGGCCGCTAGCACAGATACGCAGTATTTT. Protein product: CAISERTSGAASTDTQYF.

Here the CDR3 reads CASRQVSGNTIYF. The CDR3 bases are TGTGCCAGCAGACAGGTCTCAGGAAACACCATATATTTT. The J gene is TRBJ1-3, the V gene TRBV12-3 or TRBV12-4; possibly TRBD1 for D (5 bases). With 6 bases removed from V and 4 bases from J, the gap between germline ends came to 10 bases. The CDR3 consists of 13 residues.

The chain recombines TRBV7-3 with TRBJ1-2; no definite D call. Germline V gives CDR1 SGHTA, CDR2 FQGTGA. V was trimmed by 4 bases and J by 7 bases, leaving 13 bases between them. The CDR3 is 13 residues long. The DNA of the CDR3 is TGTGCCAGCAGCTCAAAGGCGCTGTCTGGCTACACCTTC. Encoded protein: CASSSKALSGYTF.

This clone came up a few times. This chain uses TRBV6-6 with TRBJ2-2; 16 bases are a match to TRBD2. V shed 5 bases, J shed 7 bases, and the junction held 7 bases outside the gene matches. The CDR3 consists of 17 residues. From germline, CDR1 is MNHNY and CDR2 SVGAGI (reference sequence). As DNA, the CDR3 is TGTGCCAGCAGTCGCAAGGGACTAGCGGGGGGGATCGGGGAGCTGTTTTTT. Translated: CASSRKGLAGGIGELFF.

The CDR3 region is CASSPYGTGGGTEAFF. In DNA, the CDR3 is TGTGCCAGCAGCCCGTATGGGACAGGGGGCGGGACTGAAGCTTTCTTT. The V gene is TRBV7-2, the J gene TRBJ1-1; 12 nucleotides match TRBD1. V shed 5 bases, J shed 5 bases, and the junction held 9 bases outside the gene matches. The V gene's germline CDR1 is SGHTA and CDR2 FQGNSA. This CDR3 is 16 amino acids long.

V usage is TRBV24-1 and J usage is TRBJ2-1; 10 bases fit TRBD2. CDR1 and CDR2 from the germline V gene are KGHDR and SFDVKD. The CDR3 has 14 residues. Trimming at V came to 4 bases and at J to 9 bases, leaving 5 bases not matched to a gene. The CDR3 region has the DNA TGTGCCACCAGTGAGGGTAGCGGGAGGACTGAGCAGTTCTTC. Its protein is CATSEGSGRTEQFF.

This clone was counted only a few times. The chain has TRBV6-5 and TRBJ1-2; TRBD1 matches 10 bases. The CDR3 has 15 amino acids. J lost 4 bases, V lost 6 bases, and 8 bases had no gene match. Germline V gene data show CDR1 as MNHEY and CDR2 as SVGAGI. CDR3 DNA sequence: TGTGCCAGCAGCGTAAGGACAGGGGGTACCTATGGCTACACCTTC. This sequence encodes CASSVRTGGTYGYTF.

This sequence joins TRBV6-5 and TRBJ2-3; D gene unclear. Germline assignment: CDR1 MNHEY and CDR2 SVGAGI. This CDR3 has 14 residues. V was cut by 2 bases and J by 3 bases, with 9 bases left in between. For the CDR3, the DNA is TGTGCCAGCAGTTACAGGGTTGTGACAGATACGCAGTATTTT. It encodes CASSYRVVTDTQYF.

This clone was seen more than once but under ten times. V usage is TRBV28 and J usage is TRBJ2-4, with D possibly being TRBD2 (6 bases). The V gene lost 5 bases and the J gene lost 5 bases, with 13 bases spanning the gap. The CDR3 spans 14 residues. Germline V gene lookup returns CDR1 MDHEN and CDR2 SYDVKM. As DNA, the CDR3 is TGTGCCAGCAGTAATTGGCGGGGAGAAAACATTCAGTACTTC. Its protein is CASSNWRGENIQYF.

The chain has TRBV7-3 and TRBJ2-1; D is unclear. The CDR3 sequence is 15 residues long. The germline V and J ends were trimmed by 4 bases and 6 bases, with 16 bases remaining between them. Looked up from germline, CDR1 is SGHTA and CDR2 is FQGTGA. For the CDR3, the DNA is TGTGCCAGCAGCTCCACCCAACTTAAGTCCAATGAGCAGTTCTTC. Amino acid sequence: CASSSTQLKSNEQFF.

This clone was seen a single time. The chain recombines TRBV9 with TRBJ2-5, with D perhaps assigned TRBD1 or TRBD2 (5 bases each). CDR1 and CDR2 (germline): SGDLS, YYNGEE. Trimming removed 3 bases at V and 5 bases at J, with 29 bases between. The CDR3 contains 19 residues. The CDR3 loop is CASSGRAGSSHRRMETQYF. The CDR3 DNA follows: TGTGCCAGCAGCGGACGTGCTGGCAGCAGCCACAGGAGGATGGAGACCCAGTACTTC.

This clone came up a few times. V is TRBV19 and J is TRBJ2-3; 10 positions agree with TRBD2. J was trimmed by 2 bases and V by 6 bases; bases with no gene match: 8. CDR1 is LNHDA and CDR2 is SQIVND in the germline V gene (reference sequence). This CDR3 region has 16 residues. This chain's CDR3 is CASRGASGGFTDTQYF. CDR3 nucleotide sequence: TGTGCCAGTAGAGGGGCTAGCGGGGGATTCACAGATACGCAGTATTTT.

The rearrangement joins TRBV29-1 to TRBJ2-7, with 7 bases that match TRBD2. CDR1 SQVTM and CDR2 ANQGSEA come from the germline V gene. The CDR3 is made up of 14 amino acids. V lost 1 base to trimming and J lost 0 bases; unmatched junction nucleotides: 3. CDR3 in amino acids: CSVEGPGGSYEQYF. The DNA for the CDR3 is TGCAGCGTTGAAGGCCCGGGAGGCTCCTACGAGCAGTACTTC.

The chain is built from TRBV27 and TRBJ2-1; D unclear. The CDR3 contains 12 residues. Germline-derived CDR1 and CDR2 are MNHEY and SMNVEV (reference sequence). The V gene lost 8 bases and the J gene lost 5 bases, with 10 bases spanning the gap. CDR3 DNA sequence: TGTGCCAGCGTCCCTTGGAACAATGAGCAGTTCTTC. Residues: CASVPWNNEQFF.

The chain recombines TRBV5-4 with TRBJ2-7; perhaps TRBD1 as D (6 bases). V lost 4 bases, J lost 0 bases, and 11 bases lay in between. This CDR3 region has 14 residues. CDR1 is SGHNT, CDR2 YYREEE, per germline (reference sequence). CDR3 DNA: TGTGCCAGCAGCAGGACAGCGAACTCCTACGAGCAGTACTTC. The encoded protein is CASSRTANSYEQYF.

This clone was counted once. The CDR3: CASSLVRGDGGYTF. In DNA, the CDR3 is TGTGCCAGCAGCTTGGTGAGGGGCGATGGTGGCTACACCTTC. This chain connects TRBV5-4 to TRBJ1-2; perhaps TRBD1 as D (5 bases). The CDR3 totals 14 residues. The V end was cut by 0 bases, the J end by 7 bases, with 13 bases between. Germline V gene data show CDR1 as SGHNT and CDR2 as YYREEE (reference sequence).